This T cell receptor beta chain is from a study of post-analysis software for immune sequencing data. The study's findings and limits: Relative to controls, patients with multiple sclerosis showed significantly lower normalized Chao1 diversity. When patients were compared with controls, four to six TRBV segments were more frequent, TRBV5-6, TRBV5-1 and TRBV20-1 among them.

cDNA libraries for TCR beta contained unique molecular identifiers. TCRdb ran MiXCR on the PCR reads and lists one entry per CDR3 protein. Among some 370,000 distinct CDR3 sequences listed, approximately 33% were seen once. In regard to this clonotype: Its antigen is unknown.

Trimming left V 2 bases short and J 3 bases short, with 22 bases between. The CDR3 contains 18 residues. Germline values: CDR1 SGHTA, CDR2 FQGNSA. The specimen sequenced was blood. The chain links TRBV7-2 to TRBJ1-1; possibly TRBD1 for D (5 bases). The sequence was collected from a girl aged 5-17 years with multiple sclerosis. Written as DNA, the CDR3 is TGTGCCAGCAGCTTATCATCCTTGAGGGCCCGGGGGGACACTGAAGCTTTCTTT. It is translated as CASSLSSLRARGDTEAFF.